This TCR beta chain was observed in a study of T cell responses to AZD1222 COVID-19 vaccine. With respect to this clone: Its antigen remains unknown.

Using immunoSEQ multiplex PCR, the repertoire was profiled, and TCRdb retains in-frame clones only, with some absent. Of around 60,000 clones listed, over 80% were seen once; the top ten hold roughly 6%. Study-level results: Repertoires were obtained solely post-peak T cell response. The span of vaccine-associated CD4 TCRs extended across spike, with dominance at 160-218 and 743-854.

The CDR3 runs to 11 residues. Trimming removed 6 bases from V and 5 bases from J, with 7 bases in between. Germline V CDR1 and CDR2: DFQATT, SNEGSKA (reference sequence). The rearrangement links TRBV20-1 to TRBJ1-4, with D possibly being TRBD1 (5 bases). Sample: peripheral blood, taken 28 days after the second dose of the MenACWY control vaccine. The clonotype comes from an adult who received the MenACWY meningococcal vaccine as a control. The CDR3 loop is CSAGGNEKLFF. CDR3 bases: TGCAGTGCGGGGGGAAATGAAAAACTGTTTTTT.